This TCR beta chain was found in a study of Ad26.COV2.S vaccination and SARS-CoV-2 variants. The ends were cut back, 2 bases at V and 3 bases at J, with 25 bases in the middle. The CDR3 loop spans 19 amino acids. Germline V lookup: CDR1 LGHDT, CDR2 YNNKEL (reference sequence). The study, taken as a whole, reports: Participants in the vaccine arm had higher spike-specific TCR breadth; placebo recipients had lower.

On this clone: The antigen remains undetermined.

The treatment: around 19 received Ad26.COV2.S at low or high dose, single or two shots; several received placebo; per-sample allocation not given. Sample collection was performed on day 63 after the first vaccine or placebo injection. Wuhan-strain spike was delivered by a replication-incompetent Ad26 vector. Assay: immunoSEQ multiplex PCR; the TCRdb copy retains only in-frame clones and omits some. The table lists fewer than 300,000 clones, 70% to 90% of them singletons. The sample was peripheral blood, taken in a trial of Ad26.COV2.S vaccine versus placebo. The receptor's source is a person between 18 and 59 years old who received the Ad26.COV2.S COVID-19 vaccine or a placebo. This chain uses TRBV3-1 (or the pseudogene TRBV3-2) with TRBJ2-5; possibly TRBD1 for D (8 bases). The CDR3 sequence is CASSQREAWTGREEETQYF. In DNA, the CDR3 is TGTGCCAGCAGCCAAAGAGAAGCTTGGACAGGGAGGGAGGAAGAGACCCAGTACTTC.